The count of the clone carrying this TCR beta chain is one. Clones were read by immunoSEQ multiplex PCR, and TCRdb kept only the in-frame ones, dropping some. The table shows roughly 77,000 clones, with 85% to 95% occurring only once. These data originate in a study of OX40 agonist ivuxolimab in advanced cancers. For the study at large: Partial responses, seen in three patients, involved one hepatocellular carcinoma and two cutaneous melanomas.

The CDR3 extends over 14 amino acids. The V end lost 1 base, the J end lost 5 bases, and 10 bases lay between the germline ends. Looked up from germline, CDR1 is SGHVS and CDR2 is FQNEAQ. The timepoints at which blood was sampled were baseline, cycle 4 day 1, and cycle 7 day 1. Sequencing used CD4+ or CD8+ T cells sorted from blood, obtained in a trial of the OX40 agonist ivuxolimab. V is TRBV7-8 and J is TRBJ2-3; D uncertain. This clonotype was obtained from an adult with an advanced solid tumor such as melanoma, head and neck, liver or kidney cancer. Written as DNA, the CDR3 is TGTGCCAGCAGCTTAGTCTCAAACGGAGATACGCAGTATTTT. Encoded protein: CASSLVSNGDTQYF.